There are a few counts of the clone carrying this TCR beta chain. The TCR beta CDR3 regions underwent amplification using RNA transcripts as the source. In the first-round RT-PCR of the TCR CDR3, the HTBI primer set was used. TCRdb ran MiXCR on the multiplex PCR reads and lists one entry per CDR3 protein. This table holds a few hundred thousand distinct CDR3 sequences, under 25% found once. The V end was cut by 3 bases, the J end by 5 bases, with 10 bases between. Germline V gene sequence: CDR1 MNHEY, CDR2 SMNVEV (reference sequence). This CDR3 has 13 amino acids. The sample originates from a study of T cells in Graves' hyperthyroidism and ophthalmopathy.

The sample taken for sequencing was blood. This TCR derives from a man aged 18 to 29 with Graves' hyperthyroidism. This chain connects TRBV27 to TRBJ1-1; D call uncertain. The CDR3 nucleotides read TGTGCCAGCAGTTTTGGGTCATGGACTGAAGCTTTCTTT. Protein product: CASSFGSWTEAFF.